This T cell receptor beta chain derives from a study of shared clonotypes between healthy human individuals. This CDR3 has 16 residues. V gave up 1 base and J gave up 6 bases, with 18 bases separating them. Per germline, CDR1 SEHNR and CDR2 FQNEAQ (reference sequence). Method: immunoSEQ multiplex PCR; TCRdb's copy keeps in-frame clones and lacks some. The sample contains a few million clones, approximately 94% of which appear only once. The material sequenced was naive CD4+ T cells sorted from blood. Subset: CD45RA+ positively selected. V and J are TRBV7-9 and TRBJ1-2; perhaps TRBD1 as D (5 bases). The sequence was obtained from a man aged 18 to 30 in good health. CDR3 DNA: TGTGCCAGCAGCTTAGAAGTTATGAGGGGCGGCCATGGCTACACCTTC. The encoded protein is CASSLEVMRGGHGYTF.